The clone carrying this T cell receptor (beta chain) appeared a few times. Its specificity is not known. This entry comes from a study of early T cells in non-severe SARS-CoV-2 infection. Study as a whole: Investigators sequenced bulk RNA drawn from unsorted whole blood, and chains remained unpaired.

V trimming: 3 bases; J trimming: 6 bases; junction bases outside the gene matches: 6. The CDR3 is 13 amino acids. Germline V gene lookup returns CDR1 DFQATT and CDR2 SNEGSKA (reference sequence). Study conclusions and caveats: Matching results from VDJdb favored anti-spike CD8 responses, leaving private and CD4 specificities undetected.

The library protocol tagged individual cDNA molecules with unique molecular identifiers. One entry per CDR3 protein results from TCRdb running MiXCR on the 5' RACE reads. The sample contains 60,000 or so distinct CDR3 sequences, around 9% of which appear only once. Material for sequencing was whole blood. This chain connects TRBV20-1 to TRBJ2-3; 7 nucleotides align to TRBD2. The receptor was isolated from an adult who was a healthcare worker with PCR-confirmed SARS-CoV-2 infection or an uninfected control (not recorded which). CDR3: CSASRPGRDTQYF. The CDR3 coding sequence is TGCAGTGCTAGCCGCCCCGGGAGGGATACGCAGTATTTT.